These T cell receptor beta chains were read from a single sample in a study of shared clonotypes between healthy human individuals. Produced via immunoSEQ multiplex PCR; TCRdb's table is partial and in-frame only. This table has under 2,500,000 clones, 90% to 96% appearing once. What was sequenced was naive CD4+ T cells sorted from blood. The receptor set was obtained from a man aged 18 to 35 in good health. Both conserved end residues are part of each CDR3. Fields, in order: D gene, V gene, J gene, CDR3 protein, CDR3 DNA. A D gene is named only where the DNA matches it firmly.

d_call: .; v_call: TRBV6-5; j_call: TRBJ1-1; cdr3_aa: CASSYGGVGTEAFF; cdr3_nt: TGTGCCAGCAGTTACGGGGGGGTAGGAACTGAAGCTTTCTTT
d_call: TRBD1; v_call: TRBV11-3; j_call: TRBJ2-7; cdr3_aa: CASSSPGQGAHEQYF; cdr3_nt: TGTGCCAGCAGCTCGCCGGGACAGGGGGCCCACGAGCAGTACTTC
d_call: TRBD1; v_call: TRBV6-5; j_call: TRBJ2-2; cdr3_aa: CASSRQGRTGELFF; cdr3_nt: TGTGCCAGCAGTCGACAGGGTCGGACCGGGGAGCTGTTTTTT
d_call: .; v_call: TRBV7-6; j_call: TRBJ2-2; cdr3_aa: CASSPLGVTNTGELFF; cdr3_nt: TGTGCCAGCAGCCCCCTCGGGGTGACGAACACCGGGGAGCTGTTTTTT
d_call: TRBD2; v_call: TRBV29-1; j_call: TRBJ2-1; cdr3_aa: CSVPGTSGRPFYNEQFF; cdr3_nt: TGCAGCGTCCCCGGGACTAGCGGGAGGCCGTTTTACAATGAGCAGTTCTTC
d_call: .; v_call: TRBV5-1; j_call: TRBJ2-5; cdr3_aa: CASSLGRQETQYF; cdr3_nt: TGCGCCAGCAGCCTAGGACGCCAAGAGACCCAGTACTTC
d_call: TRBD1; v_call: TRBV6-1; j_call: TRBJ2-2; cdr3_aa: CASSEALGTANTGELFF; cdr3_nt: TGTGCCAGCAGTGAAGCGCTTGGGACAGCGAACACCGGGGAGCTGTTTTTT
d_call: TRBD2; v_call: TRBV2; j_call: TRBJ2-2; cdr3_aa: CASSRLAGDTGELFF; cdr3_nt: TGTGCCAGCAGTCGACTAGCGGGGGACACCGGGGAGCTGTTTTTT
d_call: .; v_call: TRBV27; j_call: TRBJ1-4; cdr3_aa: CASPGQEIEKLFF; cdr3_nt: TGTGCCAGCCCCGGGCAGGAGATTGAAAAACTGTTTTTT
d_call: .; v_call: TRBV10-3; j_call: TRBJ1-1; cdr3_aa: CAISASEGNTEAFF; cdr3_nt: TGTGCCATCAGTGCCTCAGAGGGTAACACTGAAGCTTTCTTT
d_call: .; v_call: TRBV9; j_call: TRBJ2-2; cdr3_aa: CASSSRAEGELFF; cdr3_nt: TGTGCCAGCAGCTCCAGGGCGGAGGGGGAGCTGTTTTTT
d_call: .; v_call: TRBV7-6; j_call: TRBJ2-5; cdr3_aa: CASSTPWGDKDF; cdr3_nt: TGTGCCAGCAGCACACCATGGGGGGATAAAGACTTC
d_call: TRBD2; v_call: TRBV27; j_call: TRBJ2-7; cdr3_aa: CASSPPAKIAGTYEQYF; cdr3_nt: TGTGCCAGCAGTCCACCTGCGAAAATAGCGGGAACCTACGAGCAGTACTTC
d_call: .; v_call: TRBV6-6; j_call: TRBJ1-5; cdr3_aa: CASSPGDRGNQPQHF; cdr3_nt: TGTGCCAGCAGCCCAGGGGACCGCGGCAATCAGCCCCAGCATTTT
d_call: TRBD1; v_call: TRBV5-1; j_call: TRBJ1-3; cdr3_aa: CASSLVGQGASGNTIYF; cdr3_nt: TGCGCCAGCAGTTTAGTAGGACAGGGGGCCTCTGGAAACACCATATATTTT
d_call: .; v_call: TRBV28; j_call: TRBJ1-2; cdr3_aa: CASSLSGMTYGYTF; cdr3_nt: TGTGCCAGCAGTTTAAGCGGAATGACTTATGGCTACACCTTC
d_call: TRBD2; v_call: TRBV6-5; j_call: TRBJ2-7; cdr3_aa: CASSPTTSGSGEQYF; cdr3_nt: TGTGCCAGCAGTCCAACGACTAGCGGGAGTGGGGAGCAGTACTTC
d_call: TRBD2; v_call: TRBV10-3; j_call: TRBJ2-5; cdr3_aa: CAIRPSSGGETQYF; cdr3_nt: TGTGCCATCAGACCCTCTAGCGGGGGAGAGACCCAGTACTTC
d_call: TRBD1; v_call: TRBV11-2; j_call: TRBJ2-7; cdr3_aa: CASSLGAPQGAGSYEQYF; cdr3_nt: TGTGCCAGCAGCTTAGGGGCCCCACAGGGGGCCGGCTCCTACGAGCAGTACTTC
d_call: TRBD1; v_call: TRBV28; j_call: TRBJ2-3; cdr3_aa: CASTSGGSTDTQYF; cdr3_nt: TGTGCCAGCACCTCAGGGGGAAGCACAGATACGCAGTATTTT
d_call: TRBD1; v_call: TRBV18; j_call: TRBJ1-1; cdr3_aa: CASSSSLGQGVANTEAFF; cdr3_nt: TGTGCCAGCTCAAGCTCCCTCGGGCAGGGGGTGGCGAACACTGAAGCTTTCTTT
d_call: .; v_call: TRBV6-1; j_call: TRBJ2-7; cdr3_aa: CASSDVTPGSYEQYF; cdr3_nt: TGTGCCAGCAGTGACGTTACTCCAGGCTCCTACGAGCAGTACTTC
d_call: .; v_call: TRBV7-6; j_call: TRBJ2-3; cdr3_aa: CASSFSVMASTDTQYF; cdr3_nt: TGTGCCAGCAGCTTTTCAGTAATGGCTAGCACAGATACGCAGTATTTT
d_call: .; v_call: TRBV7-9; j_call: TRBJ2-3; cdr3_aa: CASSSATPDSRDTQYF; cdr3_nt: TGTGCCAGCAGCTCAGCAACTCCTGACTCACGAGATACGCAGTATTTT
d_call: TRBD1; v_call: TRBV6-5; j_call: TRBJ1-2; cdr3_aa: CASSLRGGYGYTF; cdr3_nt: TGTGCCAGCAGTCTCAGGGGGGGGTATGGCTACACCTTC
d_call: .; v_call: TRBV11-2; j_call: TRBJ1-1; cdr3_aa: CASSRSLIEAFF; cdr3_nt: TGTGCCAGCAGCCGATCGCTCATTGAAGCTTTCTTT
d_call: .; v_call: TRBV7-2; j_call: TRBJ2-7; cdr3_aa: CASSLTGAMIGQYF; cdr3_nt: TGTGCCAGCAGCTTAACGGGAGCGATGATTGGGCAGTACTTC
d_call: TRBD1; v_call: TRBV18; j_call: TRBJ1-5; cdr3_aa: CASSEDRAGNQPQHF; cdr3_nt: TGTGCCAGTTCGGAGGACAGGGCAGGCAATCAGCCCCAGCATTTT
d_call: TRBD1; v_call: TRBV5-8; j_call: TRBJ2-7; cdr3_aa: CASSDRVYEQYF; cdr3_nt: TGTGCCAGCAGCGACAGGGTTTACGAGCAGTACTTC
d_call: TRBD1; v_call: TRBV10-3; j_call: TRBJ1-5; cdr3_aa: CAISATGGTQPQHF; cdr3_nt: TGTGCCATCAGTGCGACAGGGGGAACTCAGCCCCAGCATTTT
d_call: .; v_call: TRBV4-3; j_call: TRBJ1-1; cdr3_aa: CASSQDFRVDTEAFF; cdr3_nt: TGCGCCAGCAGCCAAGATTTTCGGGTCGACACTGAAGCTTTCTTT
d_call: TRBD1; v_call: TRBV6-5; j_call: TRBJ2-7; cdr3_aa: CASSPRRQGANEQYF; cdr3_nt: TGTGCCAGCAGTCCCCGTCGACAGGGCGCGAACGAGCAGTACTTC
d_call: .; v_call: TRBV19; j_call: TRBJ2-1; cdr3_aa: CASSIGLVTYNEQFF; cdr3_nt: TGTGCCAGTAGTATAGGACTGGTGACCTACAATGAGCAGTTCTTC
d_call: .; v_call: TRBV5-1; j_call: TRBJ2-5; cdr3_aa: CASSLQGFQETQYF; cdr3_nt: TGCGCCAGCAGCTTACAGGGTTTCCAAGAGACCCAGTACTTC
d_call: .; v_call: TRBV28; j_call: TRBJ1-6; cdr3_aa: CASNEVGYNSPLHF; cdr3_nt: TGTGCCAGCAACGAGGTCGGATATAATTCACCCCTCCACTTT
d_call: TRBD2; v_call: TRBV6-6; j_call: TRBJ2-5; cdr3_aa: CASSYSIASGQETQYF; cdr3_nt: TGTGCCAGCAGTTACTCGATCGCTAGCGGCCAAGAGACCCAGTACTTC
d_call: TRBD2; v_call: TRBV6-1; j_call: TRBJ2-7; cdr3_aa: CASSHSGRAYEQYF; cdr3_nt: TGTGCCAGCAGTCATAGCGGGAGGGCCTACGAGCAGTACTTC
d_call: .; v_call: TRBV28; j_call: TRBJ1-1; cdr3_aa: CASSPTRQWEAFF; cdr3_nt: TGTGCCAGCAGTCCCACCCGTCAATGGGAAGCTTTCTTT
d_call: .; v_call: TRBV10-1; j_call: TRBJ1-6; cdr3_aa: CASSHSNSPLHF; cdr3_nt: TGCGCCAGCAGTCATAGTAATTCACCCCTCCACTTT
d_call: .; v_call: TRBV5-6; j_call: TRBJ2-7; cdr3_aa: CASSSKRIGIYEQYF; cdr3_nt: TGTGCCAGCAGCTCTAAAAGGATAGGGATCTACGAGCAGTACTTC